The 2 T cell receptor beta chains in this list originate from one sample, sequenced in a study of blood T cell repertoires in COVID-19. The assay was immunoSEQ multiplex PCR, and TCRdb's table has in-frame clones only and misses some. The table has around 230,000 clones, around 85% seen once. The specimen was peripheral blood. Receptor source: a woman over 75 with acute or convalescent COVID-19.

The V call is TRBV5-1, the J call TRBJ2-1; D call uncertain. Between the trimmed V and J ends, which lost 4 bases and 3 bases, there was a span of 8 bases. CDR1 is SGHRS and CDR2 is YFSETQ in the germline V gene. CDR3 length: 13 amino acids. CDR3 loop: CASSPDNYNEQFF. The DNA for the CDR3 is TGCGCCAGCAGCCCCGACAACTACAATGAGCAGTTCTTC.

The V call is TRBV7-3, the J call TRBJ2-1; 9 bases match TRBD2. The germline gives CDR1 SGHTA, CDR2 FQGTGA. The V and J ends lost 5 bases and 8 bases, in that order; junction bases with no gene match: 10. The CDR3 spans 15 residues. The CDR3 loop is CASSPRAGGPYEQFF. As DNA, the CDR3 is TGTGCCAGCAGCCCCCGGGCGGGGGGGCCCTATGAGCAGTTCTTC.